The 26 T cell receptor beta chains below all came from one sample that was sequenced in a study of T cell clonotyping in hematopoietic cell transplantation. Only in-frame clones appear in the TCRdb table, and some are missing; sequencing was by immunoSEQ multiplex PCR. The sample records about 3,200 clones, around 93% being singletons. The sample was PBMCs, taken at the time of graft-versus-host disease after allogeneic stem cell transplant. These receptors all come from a male patient between 60 and 69 years old who had an allogeneic stem cell transplant from a related donor, so the T cells may come from the graft donor. Some clones in this sample may be carry-over from other donors' samples.

V gene TRBV25-1 combines with J gene TRBJ2-4, with 7 bases lining up with TRBD2. This CDR3 region has 16 residues. CDR1 is MGHDK and CDR2 is SYGVNS in the germline V gene. V trimming: 2 bases; J trimming: 3 bases; junction bases outside the gene matches: 7. This CDR3 is CASSEGGEGRKNIQYF. DNA of the CDR3: TGTGCCAGCAGTGAAGGAGGGGAGGGCCGCAAAAACATTCAGTACTTC.

The CDR3 DNA is TGTGCCAGCAGTTTAGAGTGGGCGAACACTGAAGCTTTCTTT. This sequence encodes CASSLEWANTEAFF. The chain uses TRBV27 and TRBJ1-1; D not resolved. Germline CDR1 is MNHEY and CDR2 is SMNVEV (reference sequence). The V and J ends lost 2 bases and 1 base respectively, with 8 bases between them. CDR3 length equals 14 residues.

This chain joins TRBV19 and TRBJ2-7, with D possibly TRBD1 on 6 matching bases. Germline V lookup: CDR1 LNHDA, CDR2 SQIVND (reference sequence). V lost 4 bases to trimming and J lost 5 bases, with 18 bases between them. The CDR3 runs 15 residues. CDR3: CASSTTTGGRDEQYF. The DNA of the CDR3 is TGTGCCAGTAGTACGACTACTGGGGGCAGGGACGAGCAGTACTTC.

The V and J genes are TRBV7-2 and TRBJ1-5; D gene unclear. CDR3 length: 14 residues. Germline V gene data show CDR1 as SGHTA and CDR2 as FQGNSA. The ends were cut back, 1 base at V and 3 bases at J, with 7 bases in the middle. CDR3 in amino acids: CASSLGAANQPQHF. The DNA of the CDR3 is TGTGCCAGCAGCTTAGGGGCAGCCAATCAGCCCCAGCATTTT.

CDR3: CASRRTGPLDGYTF. The CDR3 nucleotides are TGTGCCAGCAGGCGGACAGGCCCCTTAGATGGCTACACCTTC. The chain carries TRBV6-5 and TRBJ1-2; 7 nucleotides agree with TRBD1. This CDR3 is built from 14 residues. The ends lost 6 bases at V and 6 bases at J; junction bases unmatched: 10. CDR1 MNHEY and CDR2 SVGAGI come from the germline V gene.

V usage is TRBV5-1 and J usage is TRBJ1-6; TRBD1 matches 7 bases. After removal of 4 bases from V and 10 bases from J, the junction contained 14 bases not matched to a gene. There are 16 residues in the CDR3. Germline loops: CDR1 SGHRS, CDR2 YFSETQ. In nucleotides, the CDR3 is TGCGCCAGCAGCGGGGGGACAGTTCGGGGCAAATCACCCCTCCACTTT. As protein: CASSGGTVRGKSPLHF. The full variable domain, with the rest looked up from reference TRBV5-1 and TRBJ1-6, is KAGVTQTPRYLIKTRGQQVTLSCSPISGHRSVSWYQQTPGQGLQFLFEYFSETQRNKGNFPGRFSGRQFSNSRSEMNVSTLELGDSALYLCASSGGTVRGKSPLHFGNGTRLTVT.

The rearrangement links TRBV7-2 to TRBJ1-3; no reliable D call. The V end was cut by 1 base, the J end by 3 bases, with 13 bases between. Germline CDR1 and CDR2: SGHTA and FQGNSA. The CDR3 is 16 amino acids. CDR3: CASSLGAGDFGNTIYF. The CDR3 DNA reads as TGTGCCAGCAGCTTAGGGGCCGGCGATTTTGGAAACACCATATATTTT.

The rearrangement uses TRBV5-4 and TRBJ2-3; 11 nucleotides agree with TRBD2. The CDR3 loop spans 15 amino acids. Germline-derived CDR1 and CDR2 are SGHNT and YYREEE (reference sequence). V lost 4 bases to trimming and J lost 2 bases; unmatched junction nucleotides: 3. In DNA form, the CDR3 reads TGTGCCAGCAGCCTAGCGGGGGGTGCCACAGATACGCAGTATTTT. It encodes CASSLAGGATDTQYF.

The J gene is TRBJ1-1, the V gene TRBV10-3, with unresolved D. This CDR3 has 15 residues. Germline V lookup: CDR1 ENHRY, CDR2 SYGVKD. V dropped 2 bases and J dropped 5 bases, with 15 bases sitting between them. The CDR3 is CAISEEEGRGTEAFF. The CDR3, as DNA: TGTGCCATCAGTGAGGAGGAAGGGCGGGGTACTGAAGCTTTCTTT.

V usage is TRBV11-2 and J usage is TRBJ1-3; no reliable D call. The CDR3 has 16 amino acids. Trimming took 5 bases from V and 0 from J, leaving 14 bases between them. Germline V gene data show CDR1 as SGHAT and CDR2 as FQNNGV. The chain's CDR3 is CASSLQPRTSGNTIYF. CDR3 nucleotides: TGTGCCAGCAGCCTGCAACCTAGGACCTCTGGAAACACCATATATTTT.

CDR3 coding DNA: TGTGCCAGCAGCTTAGATAGGGGCAGGAGGAACACTGAAGCTTTCTTT. Residues: CASSLDRGRRNTEAFF. The chain combines TRBV7-2 with TRBJ1-1, with a tentative D call TRBD1 (5 bases). V lost 1 base and J lost 1, with 13 bases in between. The CDR3 is 16 residues long. Looked up from germline, CDR1 is SGHTA and CDR2 is FQGNSA.

The chain links TRBV19 to TRBJ1-1; D remains ambiguous. CDR1 LNHDA and CDR2 SQIVND come from the germline V gene (reference sequence). With 8 bases removed from V and 4 bases from J, the gap between germline ends came to 14 bases. The CDR3 is 13 amino acids. The CDR3 reads CASSRRSVTEAFF. The CDR3 region has the DNA TGTGCCAGTTCAAGGAGGAGCGTCACTGAAGCTTTCTTT.

The CDR3 coding sequence is TGTGCCAGGCCGCCGTGCAATCAGCCCCAGCATTTT. Translated: CARPPCNQPQHF. This chain joins TRBV27 and TRBJ1-5; D uncertain. Trimming left V 9 bases short and J 2 bases short, with 8 bases between. The CDR3 loop spans 12 amino acids. Germline CDR1 MNHEY, CDR2 SMNVEV (reference sequence).

The chain uses TRBV29-1 and TRBJ1-2, with unresolved D. CDR1 is SQVTM, CDR2 ANQGSEA, per germline. V was trimmed by 5 bases and J by 6 bases, leaving 7 bases between them. The CDR3 is 10 amino acids. CDR3 loop: CSVLKDGYTF. For the CDR3, the DNA is TGCAGCGTTCTTAAGGATGGCTACACCTTC.

The rearrangement links TRBV29-1 to TRBJ1-1; TRBD1 matches 7 bases. The V segment lost 4 bases and the J segment 5 bases; nucleotides outside the gene matches: 4. Per germline, CDR1 SQVTM and CDR2 ANQGSEA. The CDR3 covers 12 residues. CDR3 nucleotide sequence: TGCAGCGTTGCTCAACAGGGGACTGAAGCTTTCTTT. Protein sequence: CSVAQQGTEAFF. The full variable domain, completed using reference TRBV29-1 and TRBJ1-1, is SAVISQKPSRDICQRGTSLTIQCQVDSQVTMMFWYRQQPGQSLTLIATANQGSEATYESGFVIDKFPISRPNLTFSTLTVSNMSPEDSSIYLCSVAQQGTEAFFGQGTRLTVV.

This chain connects TRBV6-6 to TRBJ1-5; 9 nucleotides line up with TRBD1. The germline V gene encodes CDR1 MNHNY and CDR2 SVGAGI (reference sequence). V shed 5 bases and J 6 bases; nucleotides not matched to a gene: 5. The CDR3 loop spans 14 amino acids. The CDR3 loop is CASSRTGAGQPQHF. DNA of the CDR3: TGTGCCAGCAGTAGGACAGGGGCTGGTCAGCCCCAGCATTTT.

As DNA, the CDR3 is TGTGCCAGCCGGGGCAGCTCCTACGAGCAGTACTTC. Its translation: CASRGSSYEQYF. V is TRBV7-2 and J is TRBJ2-7; the D call may be TRBD1 or TRBD2 (5 bases each). This CDR3 contains 12 residues. Germline V gives CDR1 SGHTA, CDR2 FQGNSA. Trimming stripped 8 bases from V and 0 bases from J, with 8 bases between. Variable domain in full (rest from reference TRBV7-2 and TRBJ2-7): GAGVSQSPSNKVTEKGKDVELRCDPISGHTALYWYRQSLGQGLEFLIYFQGNSAPDKSGLPSDRFSAERTGGSVSTLTIQRTQQEDSAVYLCASRGSSYEQYFGPGTRLTVT.

This clone was recorded once. The rearrangement links TRBV7-9 to TRBJ1-6, with TRBD1 matching over 8 bases. The CDR3 runs 14 residues. The germline gives CDR1 SEHNR, CDR2 FQNEAQ (reference sequence). V gave up 5 bases and J gave up 10 bases; unmatched junction bases: 7. CDR3 bases: TGTGCCAGCAGCCAACAGGGGGGTCTATCACCCCTCCACTTT. Protein sequence: CASSQQGGLSPLHF.

The rearrangement joins TRBV27 to TRBJ2-3, with D hard to call. Trimming removed 3 bases from V and 6 bases from J, with 7 bases in between. Germline loops: CDR1 MNHEY, CDR2 SMNVEV (reference sequence). CDR3 length equals 12 residues. The CDR3 bases are TGTGCCAGCAGTTTTTCCCGCGATACGCAGTATTTT. It specifies CASSFSRDTQYF.

V usage is TRBV11-3 and J usage is TRBJ1-1; TRBD1 might be the D (6 bases). CDR3 length: 17 amino acids. Between the trimmed V and J ends, which lost 3 bases and 1 base, there was a span of 18 bases. Germline V gene sequence: CDR1 SGHNT, CDR2 YENEEA. The CDR3 loop reads CASSFQITRGANTEAFF. The CDR3 bases are TGTGCCAGCAGCTTCCAGATAACCAGGGGCGCGAACACTGAAGCTTTCTTT.

This clone appeared a single time. The CDR3 here is CASSSTGGSNQPQHF. The CDR3 DNA is TGTGCCAGCAGCTCGACAGGGGGCAGCAATCAGCCCCAGCATTTT. The chain employs TRBV5-5 and TRBJ1-5; 10 bases are a match to TRBD1. Per the germline V gene, CDR1 is SGHKS and CDR2 is YYEKEE (reference sequence). The V segment lost 3 bases and the J segment 1 base; nucleotides outside the gene matches: 1. The CDR3 covers 15 residues.

V usage is TRBV30 and J usage is TRBJ1-6, with D possibly matching TRBD1 (6 bases). Trimming stripped 4 bases from V and 10 bases from J, with 20 bases between. CDR3 length equals 15 residues. Germline V gene data show CDR1 as GTSNPN and CDR2 as SVGIG (reference sequence). CDR3 in amino acids: CAWTLSTSQGSPLHF. CDR3 DNA sequence: TGTGCCTGGACCCTTAGTACCTCCCAGGGGTCACCCCTCCACTTT.

The rearrangement joins TRBV7-3 to TRBJ2-3, with D possibly matching TRBD1 (5 bases). Per germline, CDR1 SGHTA and CDR2 FQGTGA. This CDR3 contains 15 residues. V dropped 5 bases and J dropped 3 bases, with 15 bases sitting between them. The CDR3 nucleotides read TGTGCCAGCAGCCAGGCCCAGGGTCTGACAGATACGCAGTATTTT. This encodes CASSQAQGLTDTQYF.

The chain is built from TRBV6-4 and TRBJ2-3; possibly TRBD1 for D (6 bases). The CDR3 has 16 amino acids. The V end lost 3 bases, the J end lost 1 base, and 14 bases lay between the germline ends. Germline V CDR1 and CDR2: MRHNA, SNTAGT. CDR3: CASSEGAEGGTDTQYF. The CDR3 DNA reads as TGTGCCAGCAGTGAAGGCGCCGAGGGGGGCACAGATACGCAGTATTTT.

The chain is built from TRBV2 and TRBJ2-5; D gene uncertain. This CDR3 has 12 amino acids. CDR1 is SNHLY, CDR2 FYNNEI, per germline. Trimming left V 7 bases short and J 5 bases short, with 11 bases between. CDR3 protein: CASTASRETQYF. The CDR3, as DNA: TGTGCCAGCACGGCTAGTCGTGAGACCCAGTACTTC.

This chain links TRBV21-1 with TRBJ2-1; the DNA was not used to check the table's D call, TRBD1. TRBV21-1 is reported as a pseudogene. This CDR3 has 13 residues. The CDR3 DNA reads TGTGCCAGGACCCGGGACAGGCCCAATGAGCAGTTCTTC. As protein: CARTRDRPNEQFF.